The 5 T cell receptor beta chains below were found in one sample sequenced in a study of response to subunit inactivated influenza vaccine (dated 2018 in TCRdb). Preparation of the library involved RT-PCR. The listed sequencing device is Illumina HiSeq 2500. The raw public reads went through TCRdb reprocessing: fastp at Q25, MiXCR clone calling, in-frame beta chains kept. Rows with a matching CDR3 protein are joined into one entry that keeps the most common DNA and genes. Recorded for this sample are 700,000 to 800,000 distinct CDR3 sequences; about 18% of them occurred a single time. The ten largest make up roughly 11% of the sample. Material: PBMCs from blood, obtained around 5 days after vaccination. The receptors come from a man aged 50 or older who received an inactivated influenza vaccine. Donor details come from another sample of the same person, matched by shared clones.

The sample holds many counts of this clonotype. The chain carries TRBV20-1 and TRBJ1-1; TRBD1 agrees at 9 bases. The J segment lost 7 bases and the V segment lost 6 bases, leaving 9 bases of the junction unmatched. The CDR3 has 13 amino acids. Germline values: CDR1 DFQATT, CDR2 SNEGSKA (reference sequence). The CDR3 loop is CSAPPPGQGEAFF. CDR3 nucleotides: TGCAGTGCCCCCCCCCCGGGACAGGGTGAAGCTTTCTTT.

This clonotype has more than one count but fewer than ten. This chain connects TRBV24-1 to TRBJ1-5; D gene uncertain. Trimming took off 5 bases at V and 3 bases at J, with 7 bases between the two ends. The CDR3 sequence is 13 residues long. CDR1 KGHDR and CDR2 SFDVKD come from the germline V gene. The CDR3 DNA reads TGTGCCACCAGTGTAAGCTCCAATCAGCCCCAGCATTTT. It is translated as CATSVSSNQPQHF.

The genes are TRBV6-2 or TRBV6-3 and TRBJ1-5; 8 bases align to TRBD1. This CDR3 is 15 amino acids long. Losses at the gene ends were 4 bases for V and 1 base for J; bases not matched to a gene: 3. Germline CDR1 MNHEY, CDR2 SVGEGT. DNA for the CDR3: TGTGCCAGCAGTTGGGACAGGCCGAGCAATCAGCCCCAGCATTTT. It codes for CASSWDRPSNQPQHF.

The DNA of the CDR3 is TGTGCCAGCAGTCCCGGTGGGCGCTATGGCTACACCTTC. Protein: CASSPGGRYGYTF. The chain recombines TRBV6-1 with TRBJ1-2; D unclear. V lost 5 bases and J lost 4, with 11 bases in between. Germline values: CDR1 MNHNS, CDR2 SASEGT. The CDR3 length is 13 residues.

This clonotype was picked up a small number of times. The chain carries TRBV20-1 and TRBJ2-1, with D perhaps TRBD1 or TRBD2 (5 bases each). The CDR3 loop spans 13 amino acids. Trimming cost V 4 bases and J 4 bases, with 11 bases left between them. CDR1 is DFQATT, CDR2 SNEGSKA, per germline (reference sequence). CDR3 loop: CSAKGTGYNEQFF. In nucleotides, the CDR3 is TGCAGTGCTAAAGGGACCGGTTACAATGAGCAGTTCTTC.